This T cell receptor (beta chain) was observed in a study of patients and donors after allogeneic stem cell transplantation. The sample holds many counts of this clonotype. TCRdb independently ran MiXCR on the RT-PCR reads; one entry per CDR3 protein. The table lists 200,000 to 250,000 distinct CDR3 sequences, approximately 14% of them singletons. The TCR originated in a human donor who was either an allogeneic HSCT recipient or a stem cell or donor lymphocyte infusion donor (not recorded which). It is not recorded whose cells these are; they may come from a transplant donor. Specimen: blood, either unsorted or a sorted T cell fraction (not recorded which).

The CDR3 protein is CASSRLAGDGEQYF. As DNA, the CDR3 is TGTGCCAGCAGCAGGCTAGCGGGAGATGGCGAGCAGTACTTC. The chain recombines TRBV3-1 with TRBJ2-7; TRBD2 matches at 10 bases. From germline, CDR1 is LGHDT and CDR2 YNNKEL (reference sequence). CDR3 length: 14 residues. V was pared by 5 bases and J by 6 bases, with 7 bases of the junction left unmatched.